What follows are 2 T cell receptor beta chains derived from one specimen sequenced in a study of T cell repertoires in cytomegalovirus infection. In TCRdb, the reads were re-called with MiXCR into one record per CDR3 protein. The sample shows around 71,000 distinct CDR3 sequences, roughly 20% of them seen only once. No antigen is known for these receptors. The material was CD8+ T cells from cultured PBMCs, obtained from culture after CMV antigen stimulation. All receptors derive from a human donor in good health (CMV status not recorded). Some clones in this sample may be carry-over from other donors' samples.

A few counts support this clonotype. This chain links TRBV5-6 with TRBJ2-7, with 9 bases fitting TRBD1. After removal of 2 bases from V and 4 bases from J, the junction contained 7 bases not matched to a gene. The CDR3 sequence is 15 residues long. CDR1 is SGHDT, CDR2 YYEEEE, per germline. The CDR3 nucleotides are TGTGCCAGCAGCTTAGGTGGACAGGGGAGGTACGAGCAGTACTTC. Translating gives CASSLGGQGRYEQYF.

The genes are TRBV7-8 and TRBJ1-1, with D hard to call. The CDR3 covers 17 residues. In germline, CDR1 is SGHVS, CDR2 FQNEAQ. V lost 4 bases and J lost 5, with 23 bases in between. This chain's CDR3 is CASSSPRLDNGRTEAFF. Written as DNA, the CDR3 is TGTGCCAGCAGCTCCCCCCGTCTAGATAATGGGAGGACTGAAGCTTTCTTT.